Shown below are 14 T cell receptor beta chains from a single sample sequenced in a study of OX40 agonist ivuxolimab in advanced cancers. Method: immunoSEQ multiplex PCR; TCRdb's copy keeps in-frame clones and lacks some. The sample includes 35,000 to 50,000 clones, approximately 88% of them seen just once. The sequenced sample was CD4+ or CD8+ T cells sorted from blood, obtained in a trial of the OX40 agonist ivuxolimab. These receptors came from an adult with an advanced solid tumor such as melanoma, head and neck, liver or kidney cancer.

The chain combines TRBV9 with TRBJ1-6; unclear D gene. With 4 bases removed from V and 0 bases from J, the gap between germline ends came to 14 bases. The CDR3 contains 17 residues. Germline-derived CDR1 and CDR2 are SGDLS and YYNGEE. CDR3 amino acids: CASSPSSGSSYNSPLHF. DNA of the CDR3: TGTGCCAGCAGCCCGAGTTCGGGAAGCTCCTATAATTCACCCCTCCACTTT.

This chain connects TRBV5-1 to TRBJ2-3; 9 positions agree with TRBD1. The ends lost 4 bases at V and 3 bases at J; junction bases unmatched: 12. This CDR3 is built from 17 residues. CDR1 is SGHRS, CDR2 YFSETQ, per germline. The CDR3 region is CASSTGTGRFGTDTQYF. CDR3 sequence (DNA): TGCGCCAGCAGCACAGGGACAGGGCGGTTTGGTACAGATACGCAGTATTTT.

The chain links TRBV14 to TRBJ2-7; TRBD1 matches 7 bases. CDR1 SGHDN and CDR2 FVKESK come from the germline V gene. The CDR3 runs 14 residues. The ends lost 2 bases at V and 3 bases at J; junction bases unmatched: 4. The CDR3 sequence is CASSQTTGYYEQYF. For the CDR3, the DNA is TGTGCCAGCAGCCAAACGACAGGGTACTACGAGCAGTACTTC. Complete variable domain (other parts from reference TRBV14 and TRBJ2-7): EAGVTQFPSHSVIEKGQTVTLRCDPISGHDNLYWYRRVMGKEIKFLLHFVKESKQDESGMPNNRFLAERTGGTYSTLKVQPAELEDSGVYFCASSQTTGYYEQYFGPGTRLTVT.

On this clone itself: Other DNA sequences within the sample encode an identical CDR3. The chain combines TRBV28 with TRBJ2-1; TRBD1 aligns across 7 bases. V lost 2 bases to trimming and J lost 4 bases; unmatched junction nucleotides: 2. The CDR3 consists of 14 residues. Germline V gives CDR1 MDHEN, CDR2 SYDVKM. The CDR3 bases are TGTGCCAGCAGTTTAGAGGGGGCTTACAATGAGCAGTTCTTC. Translated: CASSLEGAYNEQFF.

This CDR3 is CASTVEHWDKDAFF. The CDR3 DNA sequence: TGTGCCAGTACGGTTGAGCATTGGGACAAGGACGCTTTCTTT. The rearrangement links TRBV19 to TRBJ1-1; the D gene is possibly TRBD1 (6 bases). Germline assignment: CDR1 LNHDA and CDR2 SQIVND (reference sequence). The CDR3 spans 14 residues. With 7 bases removed from V and 11 bases from J, the gap between germline ends came to 23 bases.

The table lists this clone with a count of one. This chain connects TRBV6-5 to TRBJ2-5, with D possibly matching TRBD2 (5 bases). V was cut by 7 bases and J by 5 bases, with 8 bases left in between. There are 11 residues in the CDR3. The V gene's germline CDR1 is MNHEY and CDR2 SVGAGI. CDR3 sequence (DNA): TGTGCCAGCATCAGAGGGGAGACCCAGTACTTC. Its protein product is CASIRGETQYF.

The chain joins TRBV29-1 to TRBJ2-4, with a tentative D call TRBD2 (5 bases). In germline, CDR1 is SQVTM, CDR2 ANQGSEA. Trimming removed 1 base at V and 0 bases at J, with 13 bases between. This CDR3 has 16 residues. The CDR3 loop reads CSVEGGFELAKNIQYF. DNA of the CDR3: TGCAGCGTTGAAGGAGGGTTTGAACTAGCCAAAAACATTCAGTACTTC. Based on the CDR3 plus reference TRBV29-1 and TRBJ2-4, the full variable domain is SAVISQKPSRDICQRGTSLTIQCQVDSQVTMMFWYRQQPGQSLTLIATANQGSEATYESGFVIDKFPISRPNLTFSTLTVSNMSPEDSSIYLCSVEGGFELAKNIQYFGAGTRLSVL.

The rearrangement uses TRBV19 and TRBJ2-2; D perhaps matches TRBD2 (6 bases). Germline V CDR1 and CDR2: LNHDA, SQIVND (reference sequence). The CDR3 totals 12 residues. The V gene lost 6 bases and the J gene lost 5 bases, with 7 bases spanning the gap. The CDR3: CASRGGTGELFF. The CDR3 nucleotides are TGTGCCAGTAGGGGGGGTACCGGGGAGCTGTTTTTT.

Here the CDR3 reads CASSARLAGVIAGELFF. Written as DNA, the CDR3 is TGTGCCAGCAGCGCGCGACTAGCGGGGGTGATAGCGGGGGAGCTGTTTTTT. V gene TRBV9 combines with J gene TRBJ2-2; TRBD2 aligns across 12 bases. The germline CDR1 and CDR2 sequences are SGDLS and YYNGEE. The CDR3 covers 17 residues. Trimming cost V 3 bases and J 8 bases; bases outside gene matches: 11.

The V gene is TRBV18, the J gene TRBJ1-5, with 9 bases aligning to TRBD1. This CDR3 is 15 amino acids long. With V trimmed by 5 bases and J by 4 bases, 6 bases remained unmatched. Germline CDR1 and CDR2: KGHSH and LQKENI. In nucleotides, the CDR3 is TGTGCCAGCTCAACGGGACAGGGTGTAAATCAGCCCCAGCATTTT. This gives the protein CASSTGQGVNQPQHF.

The chain carries TRBV9 and TRBJ1-1; D may be TRBD1 (6 bases). Trimming left V 4 bases short and J 3 bases short, with 16 bases between. The CDR3 is made up of 15 amino acids. Germline-derived CDR1 and CDR2 are SGDLS and YYNGEE. CDR3 bases: TGTGCCAGCAGCCTGCAAGGGGGTTCGTACACTGAAGCTTTCTTT. Translated, it gives CASSLQGGSYTEAFF.

This chain links TRBV6-5 with TRBJ2-2, with a tentative D call TRBD2 (6 bases). Germline V gene data show CDR1 as MNHEY and CDR2 as SVGAGI. V lost 0 bases and J lost 7, with 12 bases in between. CDR3 length: 15 amino acids. CDR3 sequence: CASSYSFGGHGELFF. The CDR3 DNA sequence: TGTGCCAGCAGTTACTCCTTCGGGGGTCACGGGGAGCTGTTTTTT.

This clone was detected only once. The chain recombines TRBV7-9 with TRBJ2-3; D is uncertain. The length of the CDR3 is 12 residues. Trimming shortened V by 1 base and J by 4 bases, and 3 bases separated the two germline ends. Looked up from germline, CDR1 is SEHNR and CDR2 is FQNEAQ (reference sequence). The CDR3 loop reads CASSLGADTQYF. The CDR3 bases are TGTGCCAGCAGCTTAGGGGCAGATACGCAGTATTTT.

The rearrangement joins TRBV10-3 to TRBJ1-5; 7 nucleotides align to TRBD1. This CDR3 spans 13 amino acids. In germline, CDR1 is ENHRY, CDR2 SYGVKD. V dropped 8 bases and J dropped 4; count of bases not matched to a gene: 5. CDR3 sequence (DNA): TGTGCCATCCGGGACAGCTTTAATCAGCCCCAGCATTTT. Translation gives CAIRDSFNQPQHF.